The 22 T cell receptor beta chains reported below all come from one sample, sequenced in a study of identical twins. TCRdb ran MiXCR on the 5' RACE reads and lists one entry per CDR3 protein. The repertoire holds 430,000 or so distinct CDR3 sequences, with around 24% as singletons. The same specimen was also included in a second study, on T cells expressing NK-cell markers.

The material sequenced was CD4+ T cells sorted from blood. The source is a woman younger than 35 in good health.

The J gene is TRBJ2-5, the V gene TRBV10-2; D remains unclear. Germline V lookup: CDR1 WSHSY, CDR2 SAAADI. V was shortened by 5 bases and J by 1 base, with 11 bases between the two germline ends. This CDR3 comprises 14 residues. CDR3 nucleotides: TGCGCCAGCAGTCATGGCTACCCCCAAGAGACCCAGTACTTC. It specifies CASSHGYPQETQYF.

The CDR3 sequence: CASSYPGADTQYF. The DNA of the CDR3 is TGTGCCAGCAGCTACCCCGGGGCAGATACGCAGTATTTT. The gene calls are TRBV7-2 and TRBJ2-3, with D perhaps TRBD2 (5 bases). The CDR3 has 13 residues. The V end lost 4 bases, the J end lost 4 bases, and 9 bases lay between the germline ends. Germline V gives CDR1 SGHTA, CDR2 FQGNSA.

The chain recombines TRBV29-1 with TRBJ2-3; D not resolved. The CDR3 runs to 14 residues. Trimming removed 7 bases at V and 5 bases at J, with 19 bases between. Germline CDR1 reads SQVTM; CDR2 reads ANQGSEA. Here the CDR3 reads CSGTGPTVLDTQYF. CDR3 in DNA: TGCAGCGGCACCGGGCCCACGGTCCTAGATACGCAGTATTTT.

This chain links TRBV10-3 with TRBJ2-3, with a weak D call TRBD2 (5 bases). CDR3 length: 15 amino acids. The ends were cut back, 0 bases at V and 8 bases at J, with 15 bases in the middle. Germline V gene lookup returns CDR1 ENHRY and CDR2 SYGVKD. CDR3 region: CAISESMSLGGTQYF. The DNA for the CDR3 is TGTGCCATCAGTGAGTCGATGTCCCTTGGAGGTACGCAGTATTTT.

This clonotype showed up just a few times. The rearrangement links TRBV6-1 to TRBJ2-1; TRBD2 might be the D (6 bases). CDR1 MNHNS and CDR2 SASEGT come from the germline V gene. The CDR3 extends over 14 amino acids. The V gene lost 6 bases and the J gene lost 9 bases, with 18 bases spanning the gap. This CDR3 reads CASRATRTVGEQFF. In nucleotides, the CDR3 is TGTGCCAGCAGAGCGACTAGGACGGTAGGTGAGCAGTTCTTC.

Only a few counts were recorded for this clonotype. This chain connects TRBV7-2 to TRBJ2-5; TRBD2 matches at 8 bases. Per the germline V gene, CDR1 is SGHTA and CDR2 is FQGNSA. The CDR3 runs 18 residues. Trimming at V came to 1 base and at J to 1 base, leaving 11 bases not matched to a gene. CDR3 bases: TGTGCCAGCAGCTTAGGCGCTGGAGCGGGAGTGTCCCAAGAGACCCAGTACTTC. This sequence encodes CASSLGAGAGVSQETQYF.

This clonotype came up many times. The V call is TRBV6-5, the J call TRBJ2-4; possible D gene TRBD1, 6 bases. CDR1 is MNHEY, CDR2 SVGAGI, per germline. The CDR3 extends over 15 amino acids. V lost 4 bases, J lost 5 bases, and 15 bases lay in between. The chain's CDR3 is CASSWVRGGENIQYF. CDR3 in DNA: TGTGCCAGCAGTTGGGTCCGTGGGGGCGAAAACATTCAGTACTTC.

The V gene is TRBV18, the J gene TRBJ1-5; D is unclear. This CDR3 is built from 12 residues. CDR1 is KGHSH and CDR2 is LQKENI in the germline V gene. V was cut by 3 bases and J by 13 bases, with 13 bases left in between. In DNA form, the CDR3 reads TGTGCCAGCTCACCGGACGGATCATGGCAGCATTTT. The encoded protein is CASSPDGSWQHF.

Only one count was recorded for this clonotype. The chain uses TRBV10-3 and TRBJ2-7, with TRBD2 as a possible D gene (7 bases). Germline V gene sequence: CDR1 ENHRY, CDR2 SYGVKD. The V and J ends lost 0 bases and 6 bases respectively, with 12 bases between them. This CDR3 is built from 14 residues. CDR3 nucleotide sequence: TGTGCCATCAGTGAGTCAAGAGGGGGGGGCGAGCAGTACTTC. It encodes CAISESRGGGEQYF.

The chain couples TRBV12-5 to TRBJ1-2; D gene unclear. Trimming removed 0 bases at V and 4 bases at J, with 18 bases between. Germline CDR1 and CDR2: LGHNT and FRNRAP. This CDR3 is built from 17 residues. The CDR3 sequence: CASGLVLGRPYGYGYTF. CDR3 DNA: TGTGCTAGTGGTTTGGTACTGGGCAGGCCCTACGGCTATGGCTACACCTTC.

The chain joins TRBV5-6 to TRBJ2-1; D call uncertain. V lost 6 bases to trimming and J lost 1 base, with 17 bases between them. Germline CDR1 reads SGHDT; CDR2 reads YYEEEE. This CDR3 spans 16 amino acids. CDR3 nucleotides: TGTGCCAGCATTGAGACGCGTAGTGGGTCCTACAATGAGCAGTTCTTC. Translated: CASIETRSGSYNEQFF.

This clonotype was recorded once. For the CDR3, the DNA is TGCAGTGACTCTAGTCGATCGGCCTACGAGCAGTACTTC. Its translation: CSDSSRSAYEQYF. V is TRBV20-1 and J is TRBJ2-7; D remains unclear. There are 13 residues in the CDR3. Trimming stripped 7 bases from V and 2 bases from J, with 15 bases between. Germline loops: CDR1 DFQATT, CDR2 SNEGSKA (reference sequence).

J is TRBJ2-1 and V is TRBV5-1; possibly TRBD1 or TRBD2 for D (6 bases each). Trimming cost V 3 bases and J 2 bases, with 15 bases left between them. This CDR3 is 16 amino acids long. Germline CDR1 SGHRS, CDR2 YFSETQ. CDR3 amino acids: CASSYNRGEAYNEQFF. In DNA form, the CDR3 reads TGCGCCAGCAGCTATAATAGGGGGGAGGCCTACAATGAGCAGTTCTTC.

This clonotype was found a few times. J is TRBJ2-1 and V is TRBV6-1; possibly TRBD2 for D (7 bases). There are 18 residues in the CDR3. Trimming took 6 bases from V and 6 from J, leaving 27 bases between them. Germline loops: CDR1 MNHNS, CDR2 SASEGT. CDR3 loop: CASSPMSLGGRLSNEQFF. The CDR3 DNA reads as TGTGCCAGCAGCCCAATGTCCCTCGGGGGGCGGTTGAGCAATGAGCAGTTCTTC.

The J gene is TRBJ2-3, the V gene TRBV27; 8 bases align to TRBD2. The CDR3 is made up of 14 amino acids. The V gene end was trimmed by 5 bases and the J gene end by 10 bases; junction bases not matched to a gene: 11. The germline V gene has CDR1 MNHEY and CDR2 SMNVEV (reference sequence). The CDR3, as DNA: TGTGCCAGCAGTGGGAGGACTAGCCGCCTTTCGCAGTATTTT. Protein product: CASSGRTSRLSQYF.

The chain uses TRBV5-5 and TRBJ1-3, with D unresolved. Trimming left V 7 bases short and J 8 bases short, with 10 bases between. There are 11 residues in the CDR3. CDR1 SGHKS and CDR2 YYEKEE come from the germline V gene (reference sequence). The CDR3 protein is CASRQEDTIYF. CDR3 DNA sequence: TGTGCCAGCCGCCAGGAGGACACCATATATTTT.

This chain's CDR3 is CASSLAIGESYEQYF. In DNA, the CDR3 is TGTGCCAGCAGTTTAGCCATAGGGGAATCCTACGAGCAGTACTTC. V usage is TRBV27 and J usage is TRBJ2-7, with D possibly matching TRBD1 (5 bases). Trimming pared 2 bases from V and 1 base from J, leaving 12 bases between. CDR1 is MNHEY, CDR2 SMNVEV, per germline (reference sequence). The CDR3 is 15 residues long.

This sequence joins TRBV7-9 and TRBJ2-7; D is perhaps TRBD1 (6 bases). The CDR3 is 12 residues long. The V end lost 5 bases, the J end lost 9 bases, and 14 bases lay between the germline ends. Germline CDR1 SEHNR, CDR2 FQNEAQ (reference sequence). The CDR3, as DNA: TGTGCCAGCAGCCCACTTGGGGGCGGGCAGTACTTC. Translating gives CASSPLGGGQYF.

This CDR3 is CSALRGPPEYNEQFF. In nucleotides, the CDR3 is TGCAGTGCCCTCCGGGGGCCCCCAGAATACAATGAGCAGTTCTTC. The chain uses TRBV20-1 and TRBJ2-1; D tentatively fits TRBD1 or TRBD2 (6 bases each). V dropped 6 bases and J dropped 4 bases, with 19 bases sitting between them. CDR1 DFQATT and CDR2 SNEGSKA come from the germline V gene (reference sequence). This CDR3 is built from 15 residues.

The rearrangement joins TRBV10-2 to TRBJ2-7; a weak D match, TRBD1 (5 bases). There are 15 residues in the CDR3. CDR1 is WSHSY and CDR2 is SAAADI in the germline V gene. V shed 7 bases and J shed 0 bases, with 16 bases lying between them. The CDR3 nucleotides read TGCGCCAGCACCACCGTAGGGGCCCTCTCCTACGAGCAGTACTTC. Its translation is CASTTVGALSYEQYF.

This chain connects TRBV28 to TRBJ2-5; 7 bases match TRBD2. Germline loops: CDR1 MDHEN, CDR2 SYDVKM. The CDR3 extends over 14 amino acids. The V gene end was trimmed by 4 bases and the J gene end by 5 bases; junction bases not matched to a gene: 7. The CDR3 protein is CASSSAGSGETQYF. CDR3 nucleotide sequence: TGTGCCAGCAGTTCAGCGGGATCGGGTGAGACCCAGTACTTC.

The rearrangement uses TRBV7-8 and TRBJ1-5; no clear D gene. Germline loops: CDR1 SGHVS, CDR2 FQNEAQ. CDR3 length equals 13 residues. Trimming took 5 bases from V and 3 from J, leaving 8 bases between them. The CDR3 DNA is TGTGCCAGCAGCCCTGACCCCAATCAGCCCCAGCATTTT. Its translation is CASSPDPNQPQHF.